This T cell receptor (beta chain) was recovered during a study of a mutant IDH1 vaccine in newly diagnosed glioma. Study-level background: Eight vaccine injections were given to patients in weeks 1, 3, 5, 7, 11, 15, 19 and 23. Beginning 4-6 weeks after radiotherapy alone, or with temozolomide cycles, vaccination took place. Before enrollment, the patients had been treated with radiotherapy alone, temozolomide alone, or both together. Most of them had received both.

Time point of the sample: week 11, during vaccination. In every dose of vaccine, 300 ug of mutant IDH1 20-mer peptide was given alongside topical imiquimod. Worth noting for this clone: The antigen remains undetermined.

The V and J ends lost 5 bases and 4 bases respectively, with 14 bases between them. The V gene's germline CDR1 is MDHEN and CDR2 SYDVKM. This CDR3 contains 15 residues. The repertoire was sequenced with immunoSEQ multiplex PCR; TCRdb's copy has only in-frame clones and lacks some. The repertoire includes about 130,000 clones, around 77% of them detected once, and approximately 5% sits in the top ten. The receptor was derived from a man aged 40-50 years with glioma. Sequencing used PBMCs, obtained from a glioma patient whose treatment included an IDH1 peptide vaccine. The genes are TRBV28 and TRBJ2-2; TRBD1 might be the D (6 bases). The CDR3 here is CASSPGTRRTGELFF. CDR3 sequence (DNA): TGTGCCAGCAGTCCCGGGACACGACGCACCGGGGAGCTGTTTTTT.